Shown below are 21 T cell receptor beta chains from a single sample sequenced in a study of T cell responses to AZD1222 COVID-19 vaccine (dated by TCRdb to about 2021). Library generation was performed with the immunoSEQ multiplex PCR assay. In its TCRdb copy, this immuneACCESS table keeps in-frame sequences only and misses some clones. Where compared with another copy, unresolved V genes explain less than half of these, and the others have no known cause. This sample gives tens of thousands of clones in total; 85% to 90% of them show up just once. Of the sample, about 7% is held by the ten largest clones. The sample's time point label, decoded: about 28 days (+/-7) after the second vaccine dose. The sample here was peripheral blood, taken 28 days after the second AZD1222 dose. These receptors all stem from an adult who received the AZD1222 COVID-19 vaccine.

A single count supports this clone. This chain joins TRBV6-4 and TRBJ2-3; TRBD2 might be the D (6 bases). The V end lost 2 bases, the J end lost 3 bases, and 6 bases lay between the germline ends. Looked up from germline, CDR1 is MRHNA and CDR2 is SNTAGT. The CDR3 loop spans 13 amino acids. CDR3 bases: TGTGCCAGCAGTGACCGGGAGACAGATACGCAGTATTTT. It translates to CASSDRETDTQYF.

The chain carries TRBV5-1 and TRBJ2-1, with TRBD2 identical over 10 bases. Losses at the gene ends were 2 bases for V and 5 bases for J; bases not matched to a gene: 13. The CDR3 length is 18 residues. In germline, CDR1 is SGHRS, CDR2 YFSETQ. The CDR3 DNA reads TGCGCCAGCAGCTTAGGGCTAGCGGGAGTTAAAGGGCACAATGAGCAGTTCTTC. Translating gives CASSLGLAGVKGHNEQFF.

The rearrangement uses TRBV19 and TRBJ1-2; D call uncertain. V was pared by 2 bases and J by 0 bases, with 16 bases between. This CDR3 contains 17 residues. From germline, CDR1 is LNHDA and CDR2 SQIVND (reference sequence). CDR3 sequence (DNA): TGTGCCAGTAGTATAAGTCTTACAGAGGCCTCTAACTATGGCTACACCTTC. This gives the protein CASSISLTEASNYGYTF.

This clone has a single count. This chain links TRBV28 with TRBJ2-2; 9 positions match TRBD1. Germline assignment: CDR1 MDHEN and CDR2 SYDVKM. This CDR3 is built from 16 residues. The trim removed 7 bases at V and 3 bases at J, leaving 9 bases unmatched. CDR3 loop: CASTAPGQGYTGELFF. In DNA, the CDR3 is TGTGCCAGCACCGCCCCGGGACAGGGATACACCGGGGAGCTGTTTTTT.

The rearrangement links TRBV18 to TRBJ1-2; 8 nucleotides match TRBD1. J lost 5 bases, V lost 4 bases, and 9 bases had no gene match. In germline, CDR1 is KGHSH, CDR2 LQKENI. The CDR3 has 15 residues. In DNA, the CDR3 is TGTGCCAGCTCACGCCCAGGGGGCGCGGAATATGGCTACACCTTC. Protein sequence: CASSRPGGAEYGYTF.

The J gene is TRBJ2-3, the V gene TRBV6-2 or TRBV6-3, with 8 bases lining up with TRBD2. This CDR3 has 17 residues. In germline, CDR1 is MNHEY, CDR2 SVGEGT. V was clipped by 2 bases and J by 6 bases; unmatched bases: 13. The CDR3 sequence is CASSYDQREPPWDTQYF. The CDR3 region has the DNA TGTGCCAGCAGTTACGACCAGCGGGAGCCCCCCTGGGATACGCAGTATTTT.

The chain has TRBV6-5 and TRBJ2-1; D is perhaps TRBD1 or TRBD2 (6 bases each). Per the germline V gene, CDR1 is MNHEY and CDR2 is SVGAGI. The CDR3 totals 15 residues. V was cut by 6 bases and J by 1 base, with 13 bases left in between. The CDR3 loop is CASRTRGESYNEQFF. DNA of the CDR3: TGTGCCAGCAGGACGAGGGGGGAGTCCTACAATGAGCAGTTCTTC.

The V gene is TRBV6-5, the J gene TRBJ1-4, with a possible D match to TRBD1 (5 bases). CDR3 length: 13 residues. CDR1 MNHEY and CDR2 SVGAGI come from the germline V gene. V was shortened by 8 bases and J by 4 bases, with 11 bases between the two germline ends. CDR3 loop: CASLGTVNEKLFF. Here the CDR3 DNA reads TGTGCCAGCCTCGGGACGGTTAATGAAAAACTGTTTTTT.

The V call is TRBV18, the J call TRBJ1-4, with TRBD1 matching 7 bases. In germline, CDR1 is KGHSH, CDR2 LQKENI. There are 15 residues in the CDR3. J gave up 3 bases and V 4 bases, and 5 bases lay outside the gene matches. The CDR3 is CASSRTGAPNEKLFF. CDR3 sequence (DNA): TGTGCCAGCTCACGCACAGGGGCTCCTAATGAAAAACTGTTTTTT.

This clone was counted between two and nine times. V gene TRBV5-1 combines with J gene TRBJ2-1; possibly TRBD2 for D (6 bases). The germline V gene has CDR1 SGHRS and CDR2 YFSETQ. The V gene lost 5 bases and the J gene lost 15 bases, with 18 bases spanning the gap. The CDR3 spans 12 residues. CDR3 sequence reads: CASRGDWREWFF. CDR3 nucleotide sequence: TGCGCCAGCAGGGGGGACTGGCGTGAATGGTTCTTC.

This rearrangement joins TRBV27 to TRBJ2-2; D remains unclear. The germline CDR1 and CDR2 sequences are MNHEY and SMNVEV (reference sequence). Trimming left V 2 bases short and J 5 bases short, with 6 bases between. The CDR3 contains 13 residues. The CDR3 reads CASSLGGTGELFF. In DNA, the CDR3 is TGTGCCAGCAGTTTAGGCGGTACCGGGGAGCTGTTTTTT.

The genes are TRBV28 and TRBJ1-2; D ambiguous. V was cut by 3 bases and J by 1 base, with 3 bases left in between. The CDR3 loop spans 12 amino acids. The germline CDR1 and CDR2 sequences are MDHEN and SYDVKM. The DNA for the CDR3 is TGTGCCAGCAGTTTCGGTAACTATGGCTACACCTTC. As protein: CASSFGNYGYTF.

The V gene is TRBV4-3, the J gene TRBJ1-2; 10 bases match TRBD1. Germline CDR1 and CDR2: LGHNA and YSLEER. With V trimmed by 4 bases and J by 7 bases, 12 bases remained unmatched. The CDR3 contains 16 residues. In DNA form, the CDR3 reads TGCGCCAGCAGCCTGAGACCACGACAGGGGGCGACTGGCTACACCTTC. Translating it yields CASSLRPRQGATGYTF.

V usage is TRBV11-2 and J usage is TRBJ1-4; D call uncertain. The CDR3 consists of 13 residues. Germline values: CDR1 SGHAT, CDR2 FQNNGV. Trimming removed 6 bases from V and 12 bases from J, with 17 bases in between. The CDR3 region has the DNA TGTGCCAGCAGAGGACGGGGATTTGCGGAACTGTTTTTT. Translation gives CASRGRGFAELFF.

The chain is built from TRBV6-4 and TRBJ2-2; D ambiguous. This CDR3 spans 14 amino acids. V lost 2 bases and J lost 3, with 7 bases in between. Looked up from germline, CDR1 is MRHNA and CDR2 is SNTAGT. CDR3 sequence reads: CASSDGDHTGELFF. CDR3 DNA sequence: TGTGCCAGCAGTGACGGAGATCACACCGGGGAGCTGTTTTTT.

The CDR3 coding sequence is TGTGCCAGTAAACAGGGAAGAGGGGACAATGAGCAGTTCTTC. Its protein product is CASKQGRGDNEQFF. The V gene is TRBV19, the J gene TRBJ2-1; possible D gene TRBD1, 6 bases. CDR1 LNHDA and CDR2 SQIVND come from the germline V gene (reference sequence). V lost 7 bases and J lost 5, with 15 bases in between. This CDR3 region has 14 residues.

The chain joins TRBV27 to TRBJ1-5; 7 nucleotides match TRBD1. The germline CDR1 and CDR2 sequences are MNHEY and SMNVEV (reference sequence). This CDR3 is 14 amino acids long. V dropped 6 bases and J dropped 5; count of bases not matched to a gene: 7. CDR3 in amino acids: CASRRQGVDQPQHF. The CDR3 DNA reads TGTGCCAGCAGGAGACAGGGAGTCGATCAGCCCCAGCATTTT.

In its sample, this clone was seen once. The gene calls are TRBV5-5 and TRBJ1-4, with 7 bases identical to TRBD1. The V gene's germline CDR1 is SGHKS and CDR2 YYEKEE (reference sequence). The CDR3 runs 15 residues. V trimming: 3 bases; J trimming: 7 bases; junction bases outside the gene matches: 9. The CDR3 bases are TGTGCCAGCAGCTCCCTGACAGGGAAGGCTGAAAAACTGTTTTTT. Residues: CASSSLTGKAEKLFF.

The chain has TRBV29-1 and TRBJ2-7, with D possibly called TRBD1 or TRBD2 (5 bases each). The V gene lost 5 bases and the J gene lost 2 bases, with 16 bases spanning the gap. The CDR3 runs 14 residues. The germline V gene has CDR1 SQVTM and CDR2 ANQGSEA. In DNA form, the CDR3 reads TGCAGCGTTTCTGTAGGGGACGGGGCCTACGAGCAGTACTTC. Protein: CSVSVGDGAYEQYF.

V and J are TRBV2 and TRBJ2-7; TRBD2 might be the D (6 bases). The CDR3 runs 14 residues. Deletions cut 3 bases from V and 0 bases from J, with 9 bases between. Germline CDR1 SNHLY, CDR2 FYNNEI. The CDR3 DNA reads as TGTGCCAGCAGTGAGCGGGAACTCTCCTACGAGCAGTACTTC. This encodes CASSERELSYEQYF. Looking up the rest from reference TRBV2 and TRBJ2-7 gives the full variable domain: EPEVTQTPSHQVTQMGQEVILRCVPISNHLYFYWYRQILGQKVEFLVSFYNNEISEKSEIFDDQFSVERPDGSNFTLKIRSTKLEDSAMYFCASSERELSYEQYFGPGTRLTVT.

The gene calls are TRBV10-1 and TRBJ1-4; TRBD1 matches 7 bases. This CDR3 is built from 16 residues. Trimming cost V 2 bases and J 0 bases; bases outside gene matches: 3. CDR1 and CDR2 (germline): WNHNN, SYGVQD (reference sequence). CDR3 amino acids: CASSENRGATNEKLFF. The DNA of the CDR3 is TGCGCCAGCAGTGAGAACAGGGGTGCAACTAATGAAAAACTGTTTTTT.